The T cell receptor beta chain under discussion was sequenced for a study of T-cell reconstitution after alpha-beta-depleted transplantation in children (dated by TCRdb to the mid-2010s). Concerning the study at large: The study quantitatively tracked T-cell immune reconstitution after TCRalphabeta/CD19-depleted allogeneic hematopoietic cell transplantation in children using TCR repertoire profiling.

The method was PCR. Sequencing relied on an Illumina HiSeq 2500. TCR library preparation used molecular barcoding, with unique molecular identifiers applied to normalize quantification of the TCRbeta repertoire. The public reads were quality trimmed at Q25 with fastp and then assembled into clones with MiXCR by TCRdb, keeping productive beta chains. One record per CDR3 amino acid sequence lists the most common genes and DNA. This sample holds 360,000 or so distinct CDR3 sequences; roughly 21% were observed only once. The top ten clonotypes cover less than 4.5% of the sample. This clonotype turned up a few times. The clone's antigen remains unknown. Nothing much larger sits one base from this clone, and base qualities are not available. Including the terminal cysteine and phenylalanine, the CDR3 comprises 16 residues. The CDR3 DNA has 48 bases and is translated from base 1. V gives up 6 bases and J gives up 4 bases, and the segment between their germline ends measures 18 bases.

This receptor was identified in a human donor who donated a stem cell graft to a child with acute myeloid leukemia. The material was PBMCs from the stem cell graft donor, obtained from the stem cell graft. Here the chain combines TRBV12-3 or TRBV12-4 and TRBJ1-4; a tentative D call is TRBD1 (6 bases match). CDR3 reads: CASRPTGKRSNEKLFF. The DNA reads as follows: TGTGCCAGCAGGCCCACAGGGAAAAGGAGTAATGAAAAACTGTTTTTT.